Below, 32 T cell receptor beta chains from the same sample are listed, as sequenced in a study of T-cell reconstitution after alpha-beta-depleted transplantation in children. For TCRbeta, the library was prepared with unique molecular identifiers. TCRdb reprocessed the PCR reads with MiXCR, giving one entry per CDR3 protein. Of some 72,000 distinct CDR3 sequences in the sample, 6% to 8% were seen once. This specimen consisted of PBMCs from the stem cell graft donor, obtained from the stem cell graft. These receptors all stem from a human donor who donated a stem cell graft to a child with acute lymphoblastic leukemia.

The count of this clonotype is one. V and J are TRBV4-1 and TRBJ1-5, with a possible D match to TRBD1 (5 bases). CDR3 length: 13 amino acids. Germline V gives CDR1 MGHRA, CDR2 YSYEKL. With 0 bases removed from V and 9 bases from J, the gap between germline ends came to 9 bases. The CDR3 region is CASSQDEGRPQHF. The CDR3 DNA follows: TGCGCCAGCAGCCAAGATGAGGGGAGGCCCCAGCATTTT.

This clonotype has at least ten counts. CDR3 in amino acids: CASRSRLGRDTGELFF. The CDR3 DNA is TGTGCCAGCAGATCACGACTAGGACGGGACACCGGGGAGCTGTTTTTT. The J gene is TRBJ2-2, the V gene TRBV12-3 or TRBV12-4; TRBD2 might be the D (6 bases). Trimming removed 6 bases from V and 3 bases from J, with 17 bases in between. This CDR3 contains 16 residues.

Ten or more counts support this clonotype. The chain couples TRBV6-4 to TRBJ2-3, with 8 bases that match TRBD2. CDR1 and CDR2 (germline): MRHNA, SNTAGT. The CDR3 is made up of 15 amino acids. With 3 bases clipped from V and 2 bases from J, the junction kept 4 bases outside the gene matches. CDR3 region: CASSEGGGSTDTQYF. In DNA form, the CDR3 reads TGTGCCAGCAGTGAAGGCGGGGGGTCCACAGATACGCAGTATTTT.

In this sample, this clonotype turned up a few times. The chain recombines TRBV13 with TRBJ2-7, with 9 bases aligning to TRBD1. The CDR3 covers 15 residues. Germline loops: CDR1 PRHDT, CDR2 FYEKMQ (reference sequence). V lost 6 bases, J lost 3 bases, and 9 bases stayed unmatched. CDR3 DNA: TGTGCCAGCAGTCCTGGGACAGGGCAGAACTACGAGCAGTACTTC. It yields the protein CASSPGTGQNYEQYF.

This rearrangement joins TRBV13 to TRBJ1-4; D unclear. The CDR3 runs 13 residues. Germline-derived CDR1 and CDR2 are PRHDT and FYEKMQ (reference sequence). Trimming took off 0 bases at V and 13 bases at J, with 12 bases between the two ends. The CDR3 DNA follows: TGTGCCAGCAGCTTAGGCGGCGGAGAGGGACTGTTTTTT. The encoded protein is CASSLGGGEGLFF. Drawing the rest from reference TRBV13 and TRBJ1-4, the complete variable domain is AAGVIQSPRHLIKEKRETATLKCYPIPRHDTVYWYQQGPGQDPQFLISFYEKMQSDKGSIPDRFSAQQFSDYHSELNMSSLELGDSALYFCASSLGGGEGLFFGSGTQLSVL.

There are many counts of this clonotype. CDR3 sequence reads: CASRPLGGNEQFF. Here the CDR3 DNA reads TGTGCCAGCAGGCCCCTGGGTGGCAATGAGCAGTTCTTC. The chain is built from TRBV7-9 and TRBJ2-1, with D hard to call. Germline lookup yields CDR1 SEHNR and CDR2 FQNEAQ (reference sequence). The CDR3 is made up of 13 amino acids. V dropped 6 bases and J dropped 6 bases, with 12 bases sitting between them.

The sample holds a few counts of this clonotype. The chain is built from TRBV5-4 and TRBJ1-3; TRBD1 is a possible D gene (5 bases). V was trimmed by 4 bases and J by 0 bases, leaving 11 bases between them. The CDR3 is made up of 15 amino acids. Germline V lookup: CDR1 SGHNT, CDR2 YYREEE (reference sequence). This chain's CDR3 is CASSTGPNSGNTIYF. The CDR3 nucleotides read TGTGCCAGCAGCACGGGACCGAACTCTGGAAACACCATATATTTT. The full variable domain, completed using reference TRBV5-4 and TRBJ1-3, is ETGVTQSPTHLIKTRGQQVTLRCSSQSGHNTVSWYQQALGQGPQFIFQYYREEENGRGNFPPRFSGLQFPNYSSELNVNALELDDSALYLCASSTGPNSGNTIYFGEGSWLTVV.

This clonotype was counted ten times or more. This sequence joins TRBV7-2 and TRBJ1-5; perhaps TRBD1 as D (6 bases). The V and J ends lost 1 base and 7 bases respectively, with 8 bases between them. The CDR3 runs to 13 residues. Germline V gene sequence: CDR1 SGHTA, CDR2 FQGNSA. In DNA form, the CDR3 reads TGTGCCAGCAGCTTAGAGCAGGGGCAGCCCCAGCATTTT. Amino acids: CASSLEQGQPQHF. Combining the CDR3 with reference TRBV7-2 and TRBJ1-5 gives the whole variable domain GAGVSQSPSNKVTEKGKDVELRCDPISGHTALYWYRQSLGQGLEFLIYFQGNSAPDKSGLPSDRFSAERTGGSVSTLTIQRTQQEDSAVYLCASSLEQGQPQHFGDGTRLSIL.

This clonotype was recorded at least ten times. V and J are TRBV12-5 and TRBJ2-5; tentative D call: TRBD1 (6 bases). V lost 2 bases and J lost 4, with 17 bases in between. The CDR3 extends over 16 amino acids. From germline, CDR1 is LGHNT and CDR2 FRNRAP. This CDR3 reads CASGLFSQTGRETQYF. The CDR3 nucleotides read TGTGCTAGTGGTTTGTTCTCTCAAACAGGGAGAGAGACCCAGTACTTC.

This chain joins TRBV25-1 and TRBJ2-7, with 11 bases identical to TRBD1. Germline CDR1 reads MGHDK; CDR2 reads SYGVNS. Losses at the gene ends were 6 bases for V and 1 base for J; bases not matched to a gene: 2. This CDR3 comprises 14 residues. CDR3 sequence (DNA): TGTGCCAGCAGAGGGACAGGGGGTTCCTACGAGCAGTACTTC. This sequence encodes CASRGTGGSYEQYF.

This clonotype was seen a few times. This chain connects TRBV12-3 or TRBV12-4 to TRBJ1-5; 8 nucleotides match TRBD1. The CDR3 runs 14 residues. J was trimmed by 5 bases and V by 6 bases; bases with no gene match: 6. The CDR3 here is CASRPGTGYQPQHF. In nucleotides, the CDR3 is TGTGCCAGCAGACCCGGGACAGGTTATCAGCCCCAGCATTTT.

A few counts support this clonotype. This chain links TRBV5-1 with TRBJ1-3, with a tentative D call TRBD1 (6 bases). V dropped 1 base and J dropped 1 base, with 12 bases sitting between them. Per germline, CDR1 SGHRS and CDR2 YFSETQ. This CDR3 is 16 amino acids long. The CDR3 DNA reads TGCGCCAGCAGCTTGTCGACGGGGGCATCTGGAAACACCATATATTTT. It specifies CASSLSTGASGNTIYF.

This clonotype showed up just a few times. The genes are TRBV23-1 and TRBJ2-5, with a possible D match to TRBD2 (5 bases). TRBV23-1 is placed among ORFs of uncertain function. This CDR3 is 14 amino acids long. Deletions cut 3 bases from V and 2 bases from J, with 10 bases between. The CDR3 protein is CASSHAEDQETQYF. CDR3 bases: TGCGCCAGCAGTCACGCGGAGGATCAAGAGACCCAGTACTTC.

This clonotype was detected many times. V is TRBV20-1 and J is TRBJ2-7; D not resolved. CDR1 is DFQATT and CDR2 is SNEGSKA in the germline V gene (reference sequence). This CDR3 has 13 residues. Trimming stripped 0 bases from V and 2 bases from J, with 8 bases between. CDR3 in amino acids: CSAREHRTYEQYF. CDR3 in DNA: TGCAGTGCTAGAGAGCACAGAACCTACGAGCAGTACTTC.

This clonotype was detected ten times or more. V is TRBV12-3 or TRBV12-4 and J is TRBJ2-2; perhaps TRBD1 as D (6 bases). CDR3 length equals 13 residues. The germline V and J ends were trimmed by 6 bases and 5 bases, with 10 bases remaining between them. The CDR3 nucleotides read TGTGCCAGCAGGTCAACAGGGACCGGGGAGCTGTTTTTT. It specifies CASRSTGTGELFF.

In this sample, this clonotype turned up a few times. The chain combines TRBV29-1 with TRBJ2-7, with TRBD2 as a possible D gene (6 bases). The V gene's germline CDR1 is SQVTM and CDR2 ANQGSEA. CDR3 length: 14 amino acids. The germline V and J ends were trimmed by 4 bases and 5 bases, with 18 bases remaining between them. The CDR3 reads CSVAGARRDHEQYF. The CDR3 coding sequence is TGCAGCGTTGCCGGGGCCCGGCGGGACCACGAGCAGTACTTC.

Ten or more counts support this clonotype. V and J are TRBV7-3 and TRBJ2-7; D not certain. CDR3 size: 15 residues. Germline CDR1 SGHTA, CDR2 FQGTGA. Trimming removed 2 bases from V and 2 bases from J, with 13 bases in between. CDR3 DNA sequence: TGTGCCAGCAGCTTATGTGGTGGGTGGGCCTACGAGCAGTACTTC. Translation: CASSLCGGWAYEQYF.

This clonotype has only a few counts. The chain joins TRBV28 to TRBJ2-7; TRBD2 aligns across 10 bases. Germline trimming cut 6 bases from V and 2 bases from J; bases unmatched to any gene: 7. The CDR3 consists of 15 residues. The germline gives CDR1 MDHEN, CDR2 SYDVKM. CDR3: CASSSPSGGAYEQYF. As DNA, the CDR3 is TGTGCCAGCAGCTCCCCTAGCGGGGGTGCCTACGAGCAGTACTTC.

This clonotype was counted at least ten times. The CDR3 DNA reads as TGCAGTGCTAGAGTCGGGGGGCGAGACTACGAGCAGTACTTC. Protein sequence: CSARVGGRDYEQYF. The chain recombines TRBV20-1 with TRBJ2-7; D may be TRBD2 (7 bases). CDR1 and CDR2 (germline): DFQATT, SNEGSKA (reference sequence). CDR3 length equals 14 residues. V was shortened by 1 base and J by 3 bases, with 13 bases between the two germline ends.

In nucleotides, the CDR3 is TGTGCCAGCACCCTACGGCAGGGAGGGAATTCACCCCTCCACTTT. Amino acid sequence: CASTLRQGGNSPLHF. V and J are TRBV7-2 and TRBJ1-6; tentative D call: TRBD1 (5 bases). Germline values: CDR1 SGHTA, CDR2 FQGNSA. The CDR3 has 15 amino acids. V was shortened by 7 bases and J by 7 bases, with 17 bases between the two germline ends.

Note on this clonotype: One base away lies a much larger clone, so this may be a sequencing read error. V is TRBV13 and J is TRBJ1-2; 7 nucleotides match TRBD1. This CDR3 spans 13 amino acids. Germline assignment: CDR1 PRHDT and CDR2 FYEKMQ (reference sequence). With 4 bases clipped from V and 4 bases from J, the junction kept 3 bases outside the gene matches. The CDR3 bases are TGTGCCAGCAGCTCGGGACAGAGCTATGGCTACACCTTC. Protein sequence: CASSSGQSYGYTF.

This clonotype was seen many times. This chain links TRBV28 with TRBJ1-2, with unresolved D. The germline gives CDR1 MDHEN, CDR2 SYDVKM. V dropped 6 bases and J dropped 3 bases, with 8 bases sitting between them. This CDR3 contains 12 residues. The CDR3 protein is CASSPRDYGYTF. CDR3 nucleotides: TGTGCCAGCAGCCCCCGGGACTATGGCTACACCTTC.

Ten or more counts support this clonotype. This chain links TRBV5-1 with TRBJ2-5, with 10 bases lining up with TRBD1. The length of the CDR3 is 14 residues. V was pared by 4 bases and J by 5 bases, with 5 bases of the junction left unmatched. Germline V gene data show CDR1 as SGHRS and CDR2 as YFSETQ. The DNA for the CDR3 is TGCGCCAGCAGCGTGGGACAGGGGTTCGAGACCCAGTACTTC. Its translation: CASSVGQGFETQYF.

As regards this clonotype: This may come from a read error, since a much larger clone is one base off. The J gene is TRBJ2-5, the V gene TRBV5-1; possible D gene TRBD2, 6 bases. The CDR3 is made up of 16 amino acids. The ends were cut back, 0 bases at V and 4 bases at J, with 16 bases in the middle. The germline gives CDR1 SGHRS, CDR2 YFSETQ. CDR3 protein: CASSLDRGGGRETQYF. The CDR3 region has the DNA TGCGCCAGCAGCTTGGACCGGGGTGGAGGGAGAGAGACCCAGTACTTC.

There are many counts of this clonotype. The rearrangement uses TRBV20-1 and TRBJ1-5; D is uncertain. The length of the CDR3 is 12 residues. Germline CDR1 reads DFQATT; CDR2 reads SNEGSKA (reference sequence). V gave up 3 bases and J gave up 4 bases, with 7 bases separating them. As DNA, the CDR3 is TGCAGTGCTAGCCCCGGGAATCAGCCCCAGCATTTT. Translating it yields CSASPGNQPQHF.

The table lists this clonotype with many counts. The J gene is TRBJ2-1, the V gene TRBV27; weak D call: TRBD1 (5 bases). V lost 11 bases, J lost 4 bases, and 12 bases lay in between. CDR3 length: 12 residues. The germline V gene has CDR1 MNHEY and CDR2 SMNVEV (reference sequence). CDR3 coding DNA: TGTGCCGCCCTAAACAGGTACAATGAGCAGTTCTTC. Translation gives CAALNRYNEQFF.

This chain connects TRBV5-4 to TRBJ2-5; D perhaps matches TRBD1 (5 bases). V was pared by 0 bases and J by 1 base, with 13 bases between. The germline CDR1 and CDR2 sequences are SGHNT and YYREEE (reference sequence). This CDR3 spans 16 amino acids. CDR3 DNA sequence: TGTGCCAGCAGCTTGGCTATGGGAAGGGGCCAAGAGACCCAGTACTTC. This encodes CASSLAMGRGQETQYF.

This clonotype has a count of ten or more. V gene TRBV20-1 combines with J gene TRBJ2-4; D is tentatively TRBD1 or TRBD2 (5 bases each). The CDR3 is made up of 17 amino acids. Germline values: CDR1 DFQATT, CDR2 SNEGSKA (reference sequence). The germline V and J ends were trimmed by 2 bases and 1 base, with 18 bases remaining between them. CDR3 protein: CSARITQGVGAKNIQYF. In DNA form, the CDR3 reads TGCAGTGCTAGAATTACCCAGGGAGTAGGGGCCAAAAACATTCAGTACTTC.

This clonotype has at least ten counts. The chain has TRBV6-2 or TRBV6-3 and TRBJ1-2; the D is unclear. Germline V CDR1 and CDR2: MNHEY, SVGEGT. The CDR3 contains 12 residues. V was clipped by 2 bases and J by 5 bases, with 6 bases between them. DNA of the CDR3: TGTGCCAGCAGTTACAGGGAGTATGGCTACACCTTC. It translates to CASSYREYGYTF.

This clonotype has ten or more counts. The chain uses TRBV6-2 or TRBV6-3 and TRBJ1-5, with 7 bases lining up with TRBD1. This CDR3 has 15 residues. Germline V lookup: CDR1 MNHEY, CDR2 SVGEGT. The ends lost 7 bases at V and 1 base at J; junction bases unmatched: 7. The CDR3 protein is CASTKQGSSNQPQHF. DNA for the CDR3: TGTGCCAGCACAAAACAGGGGTCGAGCAATCAGCCCCAGCATTTT.

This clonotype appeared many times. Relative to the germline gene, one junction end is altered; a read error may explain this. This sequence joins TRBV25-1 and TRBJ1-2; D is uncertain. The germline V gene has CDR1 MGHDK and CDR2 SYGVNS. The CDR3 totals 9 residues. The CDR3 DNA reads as TGTGCCAGCAGTTTAAGGGTTTCTTTC. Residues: CASSLRVSF.

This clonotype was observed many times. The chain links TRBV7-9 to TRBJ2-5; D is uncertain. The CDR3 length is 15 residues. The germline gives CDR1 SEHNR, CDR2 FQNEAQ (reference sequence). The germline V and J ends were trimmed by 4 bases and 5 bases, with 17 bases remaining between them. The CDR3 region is CASSSAPTGSETQYF. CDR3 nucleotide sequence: TGTGCCAGCAGCTCCGCCCCCACGGGCTCGGAGACCCAGTACTTC.